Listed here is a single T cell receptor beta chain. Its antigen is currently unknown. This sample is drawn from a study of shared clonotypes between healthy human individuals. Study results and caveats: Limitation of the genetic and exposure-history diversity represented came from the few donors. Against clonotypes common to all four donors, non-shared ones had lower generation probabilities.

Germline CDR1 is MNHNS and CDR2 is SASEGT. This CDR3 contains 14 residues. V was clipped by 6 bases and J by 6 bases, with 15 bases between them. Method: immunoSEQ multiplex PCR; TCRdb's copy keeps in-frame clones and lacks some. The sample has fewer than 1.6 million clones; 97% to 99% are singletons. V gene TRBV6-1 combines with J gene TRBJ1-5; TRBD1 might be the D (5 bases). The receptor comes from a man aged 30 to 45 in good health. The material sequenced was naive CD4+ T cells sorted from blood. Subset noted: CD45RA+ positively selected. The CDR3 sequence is CASRDQLGGQPQHF. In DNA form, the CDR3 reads TGTGCCAGCAGAGACCAACTGGGGGGTCAGCCCCAGCATTTT.